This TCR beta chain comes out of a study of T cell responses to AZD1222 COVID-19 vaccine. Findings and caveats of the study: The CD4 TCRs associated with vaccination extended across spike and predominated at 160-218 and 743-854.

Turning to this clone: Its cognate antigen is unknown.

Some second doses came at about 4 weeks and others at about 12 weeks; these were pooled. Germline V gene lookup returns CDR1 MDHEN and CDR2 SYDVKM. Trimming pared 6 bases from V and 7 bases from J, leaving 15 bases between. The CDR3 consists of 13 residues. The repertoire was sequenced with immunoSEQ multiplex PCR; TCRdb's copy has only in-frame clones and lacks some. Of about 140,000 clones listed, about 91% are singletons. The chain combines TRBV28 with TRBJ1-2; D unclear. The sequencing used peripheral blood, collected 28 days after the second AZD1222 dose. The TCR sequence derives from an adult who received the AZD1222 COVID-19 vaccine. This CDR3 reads CASSPLGPPGYTF. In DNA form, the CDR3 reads TGTGCCAGCAGCCCGCTCGGCCCTCCTGGCTACACCTTC.